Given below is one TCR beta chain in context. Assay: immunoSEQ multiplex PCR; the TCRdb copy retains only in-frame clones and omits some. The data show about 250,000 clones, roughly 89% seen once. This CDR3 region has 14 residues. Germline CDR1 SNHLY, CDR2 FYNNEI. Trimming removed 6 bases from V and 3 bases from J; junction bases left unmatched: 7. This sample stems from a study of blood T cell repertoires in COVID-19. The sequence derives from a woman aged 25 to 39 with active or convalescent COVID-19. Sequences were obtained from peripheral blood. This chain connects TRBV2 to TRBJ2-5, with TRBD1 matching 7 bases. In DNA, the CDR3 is TGTGCCAGCAGAGGTGACAGGGAGAAAGAGACCCAGTACTTC. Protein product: CASRGDREKETQYF. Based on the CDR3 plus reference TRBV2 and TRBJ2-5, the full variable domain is EPEVTQTPSHQVTQMGQEVILRCVPISNHLYFYWYRQILGQKVEFLVSFYNNEISEKSEIFDDQFSVERPDGSNFTLKIRSTKLEDSAMYFCASRGDREKETQYFGPGTRLLVL.